These 22 T cell receptor beta chains were all obtained from the same sample, sequenced in a study of blood T cells in healthy people across ages. Through a sample-barcoded 5' primer and a J-beta primer mix, a second PCR was run for roughly 6 to 11 cycles. TCRdb analysed the 5' RACE reads with MiXCR anew, one entry per CDR3 protein. The sample lists roughly 2 million distinct CDR3 sequences, roughly 50% occurring once. What was sequenced was blood. These receptors all come from a woman in her thirties or forties in good health.

J is TRBJ2-1 and V is TRBV20-1; 7 bases align to TRBD1. The germline CDR1 and CDR2 sequences are DFQATT and SNEGSKA (reference sequence). With V trimmed by 1 base and J by 13 bases, 13 bases remained unmatched. The CDR3 contains 14 residues. CDR3 coding DNA: TGCAGTGCTAGAGGGCTAAAAGTCAGGGGGACCCAGTTCTTC. Protein product: CSARGLKVRGTQFF.

Notes on this clonotype: At one boundary the junction diverges from the germline segment, which might be a read error. The chain couples TRBV5-1 to TRBJ2-3, with a tentative D call TRBD2 (5 bases). This CDR3 is 15 amino acids long. Germline CDR1 SGHRS, CDR2 YFSETQ. CDR3 loop: CASSLRGLVTDTQYF. Written as DNA, the CDR3 is TGTGCCAGCAGCTTACGAGGGCTGGTCACAGATACGCAGTATTTT.

This clonotype was seen just once. The chain links TRBV5-1 to TRBJ2-7; 10 bases agree with TRBD2. This CDR3 is 15 amino acids long. The V segment lost 3 bases and the J segment 7 bases; nucleotides outside the gene matches: 10. The germline gives CDR1 SGHRS, CDR2 YFSETQ. The CDR3 nucleotides are TGCGCCAGCAGCTCGGGACTAGCGCGGGGCGATGAGCAGTACTTC. Its translation is CASSSGLARGDEQYF.

This clonotype was observed a single time. V is TRBV6-1 and J is TRBJ2-3; 12 nucleotides line up with TRBD2. V lost 5 bases and J lost 5; bases outside the gene matches: 8. The CDR3 spans 16 residues. Germline V gene sequence: CDR1 MNHNS, CDR2 SASEGT. The CDR3 sequence is CASSPGLAGRQDTQYF. The CDR3, as DNA: TGTGCCAGCAGTCCTGGACTAGCGGGGAGGCAAGATACGCAGTATTTT.

The CDR3 spells CASSPSPKGSNEQFF. In DNA, the CDR3 is TGTGCCAGCTCACCAAGCCCGAAGGGGAGCAATGAGCAGTTCTTC. The V and J genes are TRBV18 and TRBJ2-1; possibly TRBD1 or TRBD2 for D (5 bases each). Germline CDR1 and CDR2: KGHSH and LQKENI. This CDR3 contains 15 residues. V was clipped by 2 bases and J by 6 bases, with 14 bases between them. Variable domain in full (rest from reference TRBV18 and TRBJ2-1): NAGVMQNPRHLVRRRGQEARLRCSPMKGHSHVYWYRQLPEEGLKFMVYLQKENIIDESGMPKERFSAEFPKEGPSILRIQQVVRGDSAAYFCASSPSPKGSNEQFFGPGTRLTVL.

The chain uses TRBV4-1 and TRBJ2-1, with a weak D call TRBD1 (5 bases). CDR1 and CDR2 from the germline V gene are MGHRA and YSYEKL. The CDR3 consists of 17 residues. V shed 0 bases and J shed 0 bases, with 12 bases lying between them. The CDR3: CASSQEDRLSSYNEQFF. CDR3 nucleotide sequence: TGCGCCAGCAGCCAAGAAGACAGACTCTCCTCCTACAATGAGCAGTTCTTC.

In its sample, this clonotype was seen a few times. This sequence joins TRBV27 and TRBJ1-1; no clear D. Germline V gene sequence: CDR1 MNHEY, CDR2 SMNVEV (reference sequence). This CDR3 is built from 13 residues. V shed 8 bases and J shed 1 base, with 11 bases lying between them. CDR3 sequence: CASAVGENTEAFF. CDR3 DNA sequence: TGTGCCAGCGCTGTCGGGGAGAACACTGAAGCTTTCTTT.

This clonotype has just a few counts. This sequence joins TRBV5-1 and TRBJ2-1, with 8 bases aligning to TRBD1. The CDR3 contains 15 residues. The V gene's germline CDR1 is SGHRS and CDR2 YFSETQ. The ends lost 0 bases at V and 8 bases at J; junction bases unmatched: 7. CDR3 sequence: CASSLGQGAWDEQFF. The CDR3 DNA reads TGCGCCAGCAGCTTGGGGCAGGGGGCTTGGGATGAGCAGTTCTTC. The full variable domain, in which reference TRBV5-1 and TRBJ2-1 provide the parts outside the CDR3, is KAGVTQTPRYLIKTRGQQVTLSCSPISGHRSVSWYQQTPGQGLQFLFEYFSETQRNKGNFPGRFSGRQFSNSRSEMNVSTLELGDSALYLCASSLGQGAWDEQFFGPGTRLTVL.

V is TRBV12-3 or TRBV12-4 and J is TRBJ1-5; maybe TRBD1 (5 bases). This CDR3 region has 16 residues. Deletions cut 3 bases from V and 2 bases from J, with 14 bases between. Here the CDR3 reads CASSFYGRAGNQPQHF. The CDR3 coding sequence is TGTGCCAGCAGTTTTTATGGCAGGGCGGGCAATCAGCCCCAGCATTTT.

The chain employs TRBV10-1 and TRBJ2-5; D not resolved. The closer fit of TRBJ2-7 to the DNA end suggests the J call may be wrong. CDR3 length: 13 residues. Germline V gene sequence: CDR1 WNHNN, CDR2 SYGVQD (reference sequence). The CDR3 bases are TGCGCCAGCAGTGAGAGACGGAGCTACGAGCAGTACTTC. Amino acid sequence: CASSERRSYEQYF.

The J gene is TRBJ1-2, the V gene TRBV29-1; D might be TRBD1 (5 bases). This CDR3 comprises 13 residues. Germline V lookup: CDR1 SQVTM, CDR2 ANQGSEA. Trimming removed 5 bases from V and 7 bases from J, with 17 bases in between. CDR3 loop: CSVRDSGFGGYTF. In nucleotides, the CDR3 is TGCAGCGTTAGGGATTCAGGGTTCGGTGGCTACACCTTC.

The gene calls are TRBV28 and TRBJ1-2, with 7 positions matching TRBD1. This CDR3 comprises 13 residues. Germline loops: CDR1 MDHEN, CDR2 SYDVKM. With 5 bases clipped from V and 8 bases from J, the junction kept 8 bases outside the gene matches. CDR3 sequence reads: CASSPSTGRGYTF. The CDR3 DNA reads as TGTGCCAGCAGTCCCTCGACAGGGCGCGGCTACACCTTC.

The chain uses TRBV20-1 and TRBJ2-5; 11 bases align to TRBD2. The CDR3 extends over 15 amino acids. Germline lookup yields CDR1 DFQATT and CDR2 SNEGSKA (reference sequence). The junction had 14 bases not matched to a gene; V was cut back by 3 bases and J by 11 bases. The CDR3 nucleotides read TGCAGTGCTAGTACTAGCGGGGGAACCCTCAATGAGCAGTACTTC. Its translation is CSASTSGGTLNEQYF.

This clonotype appeared a few times. The rearrangement uses TRBV6-5 and TRBJ2-1; D is possibly TRBD2 (5 bases). Germline V gives CDR1 MNHEY, CDR2 SVGAGI. The CDR3 is 15 residues long. With 0 bases removed from V and 7 bases from J, the gap between germline ends came to 13 bases. Written as DNA, the CDR3 is TGTGCCAGCAGTTACTCCGTGGGAAGGGAGAATGAGCAGTTCTTC. Its protein is CASSYSVGRENEQFF.

This sequence joins TRBV6-1 and TRBJ2-5; TRBD2 aligns across 8 bases. The CDR3 spans 17 residues. Germline V gene data show CDR1 as MNHNS and CDR2 as SASEGT. V trimming: 3 bases; J trimming: 2 bases; junction bases outside the gene matches: 11. CDR3 DNA sequence: TGTGCCAGCAGTGAGTTCCTGCGGGGGGCAAAACAAGAGACCCAGTACTTC. Protein product: CASSEFLRGAKQETQYF.

This clonotype was detected only a few times. This chain connects TRBV2 to TRBJ2-3; D uncertain. Germline V lookup: CDR1 SNHLY, CDR2 FYNNEI. The CDR3 runs 13 residues. Deletions cut 8 bases from V and 0 bases from J, with 9 bases between. CDR3 DNA: TGTGCCAGCCCTACTTTTAGCACAGATACGCAGTATTTT. Residues: CASPTFSTDTQYF.

The V and J genes are TRBV9 and TRBJ1-2; 8 positions agree with TRBD1. The CDR3 consists of 15 residues. Germline assignment: CDR1 SGDLS and CDR2 YYNGEE. V lost 2 bases and J lost 3; bases outside the gene matches: 6. The CDR3 loop is CASSVPGQEYYGYTF. Here the CDR3 DNA reads TGTGCCAGCAGCGTGCCGGGACAGGAATACTATGGCTACACCTTC.

This clonotype was observed a few times. J is TRBJ2-7 and V is TRBV28, with TRBD2 identical over 9 bases. This CDR3 region has 16 residues. V was pared by 3 bases and J by 10 bases, with 16 bases of the junction left unmatched. CDR1 is MDHEN and CDR2 is SYDVKM in the germline V gene. CDR3: CASSLAASGELRSQYF. The CDR3 DNA follows: TGTGCCAGCAGTTTGGCGGCTAGCGGGGAACTTAGGTCCCAGTACTTC.

This chain links TRBV3-1 with TRBJ2-3, with a tentative D call TRBD2 (5 bases). CDR1 and CDR2 from the germline V gene are LGHDT and YNNKEL (reference sequence). The CDR3 sequence is 15 residues long. V lost 5 bases and J lost 4, with 16 bases in between. CDR3 loop: CASSSNFGRSDTQYF. CDR3 DNA: TGTGCCAGCAGCTCCAACTTTGGGAGATCAGATACGCAGTATTTT.

Concerning this clonotype: A junction end diverges from the germline sequence, so it may reflect a read error. The chain carries TRBV6-5 and TRBJ2-6; maybe TRBD1 (6 bases). CDR3 length: 17 residues. The germline gives CDR1 MNHEY, CDR2 SVGAGI. The CDR3 loop reads CASSFRGSGFGTNVLTF. The CDR3 nucleotides read TGTGCCAGCAGTTTCAGGGGTTCAGGGTTTGGGACCAACGTCCTGACTTTC.

The rearrangement uses TRBV4-1 and TRBJ2-1; D may be TRBD1 (6 bases). Trimming removed 0 bases at V and 15 bases at J, with 15 bases between. This CDR3 spans 13 amino acids. CDR1 and CDR2 from the germline V gene are MGHRA and YSYEKL. The CDR3 loop is CASSQDRGTLGFF. The CDR3 DNA sequence: TGCGCCAGCAGCCAAGATAGGGGGACATTAGGGTTCTTC.

The gene calls are TRBV27 and TRBJ2-3, with D possibly TRBD1 on 6 matching bases. The CDR3 length is 13 residues. Germline CDR1 and CDR2: MNHEY and SMNVEV (reference sequence). V dropped 7 bases and J dropped 6 bases, with 14 bases sitting between them. DNA for the CDR3: TGTGCCAGCACCCCCAGGGGTTCGGATACGCAGTATTTT. It encodes CASTPRGSDTQYF.